A single sample is the source of the 11 T cell receptor beta chains below, sequenced in a study of CD8 T cells in Susac syndrome. The authors reverse transcribed roughly 0.5 to 1 ug RNA with random hexamers. MiXCR was run by TCRdb on the immunoSEQ multiplex PCR reads, yielding one entry per CDR3 protein. The table lists some 400,000 distinct CDR3 sequences, around 85% of them singletons. Source material: CD8+ T cells from PBMCs. Every receptor here comes from a human donor with multiple sclerosis.

The gene calls are TRBV20-1 and TRBJ2-7, with a possible D match to TRBD2 (6 bases). Germline CDR1 reads DFQATT; CDR2 reads SNEGSKA (reference sequence). The CDR3 totals 16 residues. Trimming removed 5 bases at V and 6 bases at J, with 26 bases between. DNA of the CDR3: TGCAGTGCTCATAATTCTTACCGGGACTCCAAGGGCGAGCAGTACTTC. The encoded protein is CSAHNSYRDSKGEQYF.

This clonotype appeared a few times. This chain connects TRBV6-5 to TRBJ2-7; D may be TRBD1 (6 bases). Trimming pared 2 bases from V and 3 bases from J, leaving 11 bases between. In germline, CDR1 is MNHEY, CDR2 SVGAGI. The CDR3 runs to 14 residues. CDR3 protein: CASSYSGRGYEQYF. CDR3 sequence (DNA): TGTGCCAGCAGTTACAGCGGCAGGGGCTACGAGCAGTACTTC.

This chain links TRBV4-1 with TRBJ1-2, with 7 bases that match TRBD1. Germline CDR1 is MGHRA and CDR2 is YSYEKL. V shed 0 bases, J shed 4 bases, and the junction held 5 bases outside the gene matches. The CDR3 contains 15 residues. CDR3 loop: CASSQDPGTAYGYTF. In nucleotides, the CDR3 is TGCGCCAGCAGCCAAGATCCAGGGACAGCCTATGGCTACACCTTC.

The rearrangement joins TRBV6-5 to TRBJ2-5, with TRBD2 matching 11 bases. Losses at the gene ends were 2 bases for V and 4 bases for J; bases not matched to a gene: 12. Germline V lookup: CDR1 MNHEY, CDR2 SVGAGI. The length of the CDR3 is 18 residues. The CDR3 loop reads CASSYIVSGRAGGETQYF. Here the CDR3 DNA reads TGTGCCAGCAGTTACATTGTTAGCGGGAGGGCCGGGGGAGAGACCCAGTACTTC.

V and J are TRBV7-6 and TRBJ2-5, with 7 bases aligning to TRBD1. V lost 5 bases, J lost 5 bases, and 8 bases stayed unmatched. The CDR3 has 14 amino acids. Germline CDR1 reads SGHVS; CDR2 reads FNYEAQ. The CDR3 spells CASSPDRFGETQYF. CDR3 nucleotides: TGTGCCAGCAGCCCGGACAGGTTTGGGGAGACCCAGTACTTC. Full variable domain (rest looked up from reference TRBV7-6 and TRBJ2-5): GAGVSQSPRYKVTKRGQDVALRCDPISGHVSLYWYRQALGQGPEFLTYFNYEAQQDKSGLPNDRFSAERPEGSISTLTIQRTEQRDSAMYRCASSPDRFGETQYFGPGTRLLVL.

This chain joins TRBV3-1 and TRBJ2-1; TRBD2 matches at 10 bases. This CDR3 region has 15 residues. J lost 4 bases, V lost 4 bases, and 4 bases had no gene match. Per germline, CDR1 LGHDT and CDR2 YNNKEL (reference sequence). The CDR3 coding sequence is TGTGCCAGCAGCCTCGAGCGGGAGGGTTACAATGAGCAGTTCTTC. It translates to CASSLEREGYNEQFF.

The chain joins TRBV6-1 to TRBJ2-3; D call uncertain. V lost 1 base and J 0 bases, leaving 8 bases between the germline ends. This CDR3 contains 15 residues. The germline CDR1 and CDR2 sequences are MNHNS and SASEGT. CDR3 sequence (DNA): TGTGCCAGCAGTGAAGGAACATTTAGCACAGATACGCAGTATTTT. Residues: CASSEGTFSTDTQYF.

The chain recombines TRBV9 with TRBJ2-2; D not certain. V was shortened by 3 bases and J by 8 bases, with 8 bases between the two germline ends. CDR1 SGDLS and CDR2 YYNGEE come from the germline V gene. The CDR3 covers 12 residues. Here the CDR3 DNA reads TGTGCCAGCAGCGCGGATTTTGGGGAGCTGTTTTTT. The encoded protein is CASSADFGELFF.

The sample holds one count of this clonotype. V usage is TRBV9 and J usage is TRBJ1-2; possibly TRBD1 for D (5 bases). This CDR3 is built from 14 residues. Looked up from germline, CDR1 is SGDLS and CDR2 is YYNGEE. V was trimmed by 2 bases and J by 3 bases, leaving 11 bases between them. CDR3 DNA: TGTGCCAGCAGCGTCCCCGACAGATACTATGGCTACACCTTC. Amino acids: CASSVPDRYYGYTF.

This chain links TRBV4-1 with TRBJ2-7; 11 nucleotides line up with TRBD2. The J segment lost 3 bases and the V segment lost 2 bases, leaving 18 bases of the junction unmatched. The CDR3 is made up of 20 amino acids. Germline V gene lookup returns CDR1 MGHRA and CDR2 YSYEKL. The CDR3 reads CASSQKEVGLAGGSGYEQYF. The CDR3 coding sequence is TGCGCCAGCAGCCAAAAAGAGGTCGGGCTAGCGGGGGGCTCGGGCTACGAGCAGTACTTC.

This chain links TRBV11-3 with TRBJ2-3; 12 bases are shared with TRBD2. The CDR3 runs 18 residues. CDR1 SGHNT and CDR2 YENEEA come from the germline V gene. Trimming at V came to 5 bases and at J to 4 bases, leaving 13 bases not matched to a gene. Written as DNA, the CDR3 is TGTGCCAGCAGCGTCGGGGGTCTAGCGGGAGGGTTCGCAGATACGCAGTATTTT. It codes for CASSVGGLAGGFADTQYF.